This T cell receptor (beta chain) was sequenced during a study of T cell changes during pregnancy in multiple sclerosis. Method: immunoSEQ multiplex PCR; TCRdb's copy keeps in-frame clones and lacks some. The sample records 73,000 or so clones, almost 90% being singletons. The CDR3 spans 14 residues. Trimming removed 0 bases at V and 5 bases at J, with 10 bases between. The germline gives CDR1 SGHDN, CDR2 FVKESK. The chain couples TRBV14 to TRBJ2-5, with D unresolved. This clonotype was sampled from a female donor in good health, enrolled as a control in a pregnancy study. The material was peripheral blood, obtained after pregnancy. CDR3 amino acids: CASSQDHGWETQYF. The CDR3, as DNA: TGTGCCAGCAGCCAAGATCACGGTTGGGAGACCCAGTACTTC.